This T cell receptor beta chain was identified during a study of long-term antiretroviral therapy in people with HIV (dated by TCRdb to between 2021 and 2022). General notes on the study: The earliest samples were collected roughly a decade before the 2015 WHO recommendation for immediate ART, at a time when ART was usually postponed until CD4 counts fell. No cross-contamination during QIAcube processing was shown when test extractions of a monoclonal T-cell line were performed alongside fewer than 40 polyclonal samples. Whether ART initiation and durable HIV suppression were associated with changes in peripheral blood TRB repertoire composition and diversity was tested in a retrospective serial study. Among the 30 to 35 participants with HIV, more than ten were female. From some 30 adults with confirmed HIV infection, the cohort provided approximately 190 cryopreserved PBMC samples, gathered serially across a mean of around 6 years (range 1-12). Overall study outcomes, separate from this receptor: Inferences about post-ART repertoire changes were limited because no data were available on ART adherence, viral resistance or therapy changes. The samples were dated from about 2003 to 2018, and the ART regimens that were used may be less effective than current ART regimens. Limited PBMC availability meant only the TCR beta chain was sequenced, without alpha chain pairing. A significant increase in TRB diversity was found to be associated with ART initiation, although TRB diversity was observed to remain significantly below that of transplant donor controls even after long-term ART. Because pre-ART samples had limited cell numbers, profiling was done on unsorted PBMC rather than on sorted CD4+ and CD8+ T cells. Narrower CDR3 length ranges were observed in HIV repertoires than in controls, and an antigen-experienced repertoire with only a slight naive shift after ART was suggested by the network structure. At every time point, the repertoire was dominated by expanded TRB clones first identified before ART initiation, although this dominance fluctuated and, in many PLHIV, declined after ART.

V is clipped by 4 bases and J by 7 bases, and the sequence between their germline boundaries is 14 bases long. CDR1 and CDR2, looked up from the germline V gene, are SQVTM and ANQGSEA. The CDR3 measures 12 amino acids from cysteine to phenylalanine. The only DNA kept is the CDR3, 36 bases in frame from the first base. Inclusion was restricted to participants for whom at least one PBMC sample before ART initiation and at least two post-ART samples were available. Every participant with HIV received treatment in the United States of America. Before DNA extraction, cryopreserved samples containing about 0.9-10 million PBMC were thawed and washed. At the time of the earliest PBMC sample, participants with HIV were aged between 23 and 54 years. PBMC samples from each participant spanned 1-4 timepoints before ART initiation and 2-8 timepoints after ART initiation, with a median of 7 samples. For every participant, serial HIV viral load, CD4+ T-cell count, ART history and demographic data were obtained. Genomic DNA was extracted from unsorted PBMC with a Qiagen kit on a QIAcube, processed in batches of 12 samples.

The immunoSEQ hsTCRB v3.0 assay was used at survey level resolution for TRB variable region sequencing. A depth of roughly 40,000-55,000 T-cell genomes per sample was targeted for TRB sequencing. An Illumina MiSeq with a v3 150-cycle kit was used to sequence the pooled TRB libraries. The published analysis was carried out like this. Repertoire analysis ran in R within a reproducible Nextflow workflow covering QC, data transformation and analysis. LymphoSeq2, an R package for exploring AIRR-Seq data, was used to implement custom analyses. A few samples yielding fewer than 5000 total TRB sequences were excluded, leaving around 200 analyzed HIV repertoires. Among the roughly 190 retained HIV repertoires, approximately 59 were collected before ART initiation and 129 after ART initiation. Repertoires were downsampled to 5000 TRB nucleotide sequences, with summary statistics averaged over 100 downsampling iterations. The analysis kept only TRB sequences whose CDR3 regions were at least seven amino acids long. A Shannon entropy-derived clonality score and the Gini coefficient were used to measure diversity. In the repertoire networks, any two of the top 5000 CDR3 amino acid sequences were connected whenever the two sequences differed by an edit distance of one. For TRB CDR3 amino acid sequences, antigen specificity groups and MHC restriction were predicted with GLIPH2. Known CMV, EBV, HIV or tissue antigen associations were flagged by matching CDR3 amino acid sequences against VDJdb and McPAS-TCR. Pre-ART, post-ART and control groups were compared with Wilcoxon signed-rank tests and Holm-Bonferroni correction. The source is immuneACCESS, and TCRdb retained only in-frame sequences with V and J called. Part of the clones is not carried over; for the studies checked, unresolved V genes explain less than half of this, and the remainder is unexplained. V, J and clone size were drawn from that table, and D and trimming were deduced from the DNA. The sample has about 11,000 clones on record, under 90% of them singletons. Together, the top ten hold about 19% of the sample.

As to this clone: The target of this receptor is not known. No base-level quality is on record; no much larger clone is a single base apart.

This clonotype was obtained from a man in his fifties with HIV. The source was unsorted PBMCs, collected less than 7.5 years after starting antiretroviral therapy. The sequence links TRBV29-1 to TRBJ2-7, with the identity of the D gene unclear. The CDR3 in this case is CSVAYEPREQYF. The DNA sequence reads TGCAGCGTTGCCTATGAACCCAGGGAGCAGTACTTC.